A selection of T cell receptor beta chains follows, all from one sample in a study of T cell repertoires in cytomegalovirus infection. MiXCR was run by TCRdb on the reads, yielding one entry per CDR3 protein. The sample lists about 770,000 distinct CDR3 sequences; almost 30% were seen once. Their antigens are not known. The sequences come from cultured CD8+ T cells from PBMCs, collected from culture after CMV antigen stimulation. These TCRs come from a human donor in good health (CMV status not recorded). Some clones in this sample may be carry-over from other donors' samples. Each CDR3 is given with its conserved first and last residue. A D gene is named only where the DNA matches it firmly. Clone size is not always given. Where it is, it says once, few, many or a class for expanded clones.

d_gene	abundance	j_gene	v_gene	CDR3nt	CDR3aa
.	many	TRBJ2-1	TRBV7-6	TGTGCCAGCAGCTTAGTGGGCAGGGATGAGCAGTTCTTC	CASSLVGRDEQFF
.	.	TRBJ1-2	TRBV9	TGTGCCAGCAGCGTAGCGGTTGAGGGGCCGAGAGACTATGGCTACACCTTC	CASSVAVEGPRDYGYTF
TRBD2	.	TRBJ2-7	TRBV10-3	TGTGCCATCAGAGCGGGACCTCTCTACGAGCAGTACTTC	CAIRAGPLYEQYF
.	few	TRBJ2-7	TRBV6-1	TGTGCCAGCAGTGAAGCCGAAACTTGGGAAACTTCCTACGAGCAGTACTTC	CASSEAETWETSYEQYF
.	many	TRBJ1-2	TRBV6-1	TGTGCCAGCAGTGAACGGGCGGGAATCCATGGCTACACCTTC	CASSERAGIHGYTF
.	few	TRBJ1-1	TRBV7-9	TGTGCCAGCAGCCAGGGGTTTAGCACTGAAGCTTTCTTT	CASSQGFSTEAFF
TRBD2	few	TRBJ2-5	TRBV7-9	TGTGCCAGCAGCTGGACTAGCGGGGGGGAAGAGACCCAGTACTTC	CASSWTSGGEETQYF
TRBD2	once	TRBJ2-3	TRBV6-5	TGTGCCAGCGGCCTAGCGGGGGGTTTGGGTACAGATACGCAGTATTTT	CASGLAGGLGTDTQYF
.	many	TRBJ2-2	TRBV7-3	TGTGCCAGCAGCTTCAGTATCGCGGAAGTGGGGAACACCGGGGAGCTGTTTTTT	CASSFSIAEVGNTGELFF
TRBD2	few	TRBJ2-5	TRBV6-1	TGTGCCAGCACCCAACCTCCGGGGACTAGAGGATACGGGACCCAGTACTTC	CASTQPPGTRGYGTQYF
.	many	TRBJ2-3	TRBV7-8	TGTGCCAGCAGCATCACTAGCAGACTCACAGATACGCAGTATTTT	CASSITSRLTDTQYF
.	.	TRBJ1-2	TRBV7-3	TGTGCCAGCAGCTCAGCGGGGGAGCTGATCAACTATGGCTACACCTTC	CASSSAGELINYGYTF
TRBD2	once	TRBJ2-1	TRBV5-8	TGTGCCAGCAGCTCCGGGACTAGCGGGTACTACAATGAGCAGTTCTTC	CASSSGTSGYYNEQFF
.	.	TRBJ1-2	TRBV6-2/TRBV6-3	TGTGCCAGCAGTTACTCGATCGCAGGGTCGAGTGGCTACACCTTC	CASSYSIAGSSGYTF
.	few	TRBJ1-2	TRBV7-9	TGTGCCAGCAGCTCATACTACTATGGCTACACCTTC	CASSSYYYGYTF
TRBD1	many	TRBJ2-7	TRBV7-6	TGTGCCAGCAGCTTAGAGGGGACAGGGGCAAAAAACGAGCAGTACTTC	CASSLEGTGAKNEQYF
.	few	TRBJ1-2	TRBV12-3/TRBV12-4	TGTGCCAGCACCCTAGGGGGGGCCTATGGCTACACCTTC	CASTLGGAYGYTF
.	.	TRBJ2-2	TRBV7-6	TGTGCCAGCAGCTTTAGAGGGGGGAGCACCGGGGAGCTGTTTTTT	CASSFRGGSTGELFF
TRBD2	.	TRBJ2-3	TRBV20-1	TGCAGTGCTAGTACCGGACTAGCGGGGGGGCTGGATACGCAGTATTTT	CSASTGLAGGLDTQYF
TRBD1	.	TRBJ2-1	TRBV4-1	TGCGCCAGCACCGGAGCGGGACAGGGTTACAATGAGCAGTTCTTC	CASTGAGQGYNEQFF
TRBD1	.	TRBJ1-1	TRBV28	TGTGCCAGCAGTTTCCTCGGACAGGGCTCAATTGTCTTT	CASSFLGQGSIVF
TRBD2	.	TRBJ2-6	TRBV6-6	TGTGCCAGCGGGGGGGTCCCTGGGGCCAACGTCCTGACTTTC	CASGGVPGANVLTF
.	few	TRBJ2-5	TRBV6-2/TRBV6-3	TGTGCCAGCAGTTACTCAGGTCTAGCAGAGACCCAGTACTTC	CASSYSGLAETQYF
.	few	TRBJ2-5	TRBV7-7	TGTGCTAGCAGCCCGACGTTCGGTTGGGAGACCCAGTACTTC	CASSPTFGWETQYF
TRBD1	.	TRBJ1-4	TRBV5-1	TGCGCCAGCAGATCAGGGGGAGGAGATGAAAAACTGTTTTTT	CASRSGGGDEKLFF
TRBD2	few	TRBJ2-5	TRBV12-3/TRBV12-4	TGTGCCAGCAGTTTCCTAGCGGGGCCAGAGACCCAGTACTTC	CASSFLAGPETQYF
.	.	TRBJ2-1	TRBV5-6	TGTGCCAGCAGCCCTGGGCGACGCAATGAGCAGTTCTTC	CASSPGRRNEQFF
.	few	TRBJ1-2	TRBV7-8	TGTGCCAGCAGCTTAGCGTCAGCAGGCGGGTCCTATGGCTACACCTTC	CASSLASAGGSYGYTF